This TCR beta chain comes out of a study of blood T cell repertoires in COVID-19. Germline CDR1 is SNHLY and CDR2 is FYNNEI. The CDR3 is 14 amino acids. V was clipped by 8 bases and J by 2 bases, with 13 bases between them. Assay used: immunoSEQ multiplex PCR; TCRdb lists only in-frame clones, some missing. The data contain approximately 140,000 clones, roughly 84% of them seen just once; the ten biggest clones take up 5.5%. The clonotype originates from a man aged 40-50 years with acute COVID-19. The chain joins TRBV2 to TRBJ2-1, with a tentative D call TRBD1 (6 bases). Source material: PBMCs or T cells enriched from blood (not recorded which). The CDR3 nucleotides are TGTGCCAGCGGTTGGGGGCTTACCTACAATGAGCAGTTCTTC. Encoded protein: CASGWGLTYNEQFF.